The 16 T cell receptor beta chains given below trace back to one sample, sequenced in a study of blood T cell repertoires in COVID-19. TCRdb keeps only in-frame clones here, not all; method: immunoSEQ multiplex PCR. The sample has 200,000 to 300,000 clones; approximately 85% are singletons. Specimen: peripheral blood. The source of these receptors is a woman between 65 and 79 years old with acute or convalescent COVID-19.

The chain couples TRBV5-1 to TRBJ1-4; 8 nucleotides line up with TRBD1. V trimming: 0 bases; J trimming: 0 bases; junction bases outside the gene matches: 7. This CDR3 spans 18 amino acids. Germline V lookup: CDR1 SGHRS, CDR2 YFSETQ. The CDR3 loop reads CASSLAAGGSATNEKLFF. CDR3 nucleotide sequence: TGCGCCAGCAGCTTGGCCGCAGGGGGCTCCGCAACTAATGAAAAACTGTTTTTT.

This rearrangement joins TRBV14 to TRBJ1-1; D possibly corresponds to TRBD1 (5 bases). Germline CDR1 SGHDN, CDR2 FVKESK. This CDR3 has 15 amino acids. Trimming removed 4 bases from V and 9 bases from J, with 21 bases in between. The CDR3 nucleotides are TGTGCCAGCAGCCCTCCGGCGGGACGGCTCAGGAAAGCTTTCTTT. This encodes CASSPPAGRLRKAFF.

The V and J genes are TRBV7-8 and TRBJ1-3; 7 positions agree with TRBD1. Trimming took 1 base from V and 2 from J; bases not matched to a gene: 17. This CDR3 has 20 residues. Germline CDR1 is SGHVS and CDR2 is FQNEAQ. The CDR3, as DNA: TGTGCCAGCAGCTTAGGTACGGTTCCGGGACAGCTTTTCCCTGGAAACACCATATATTTT. Translation: CASSLGTVPGQLFPGNTIYF.

Only one count was recorded for this clone. This chain uses TRBV6-2 or TRBV6-3 with TRBJ2-7; 8 nucleotides agree with TRBD2. Germline V gene sequence: CDR1 MNHEY, CDR2 SVGEGT. The CDR3 covers 15 residues. V was clipped by 6 bases and J by 4 bases; unmatched bases: 11. CDR3 sequence (DNA): TGTGCCAGCAGCCAGGCGGGGGGAAACAATTACGAGCAGTACTTC. Translated, it gives CASSQAGGNNYEQYF.

This clone was observed once. The chain recombines TRBV3-1 (or the pseudogene TRBV3-2) with TRBJ2-3; D perhaps matches TRBD1 (6 bases). V dropped 1 base and J dropped 5 bases, with 13 bases sitting between them. This CDR3 is 15 amino acids long. The germline V gene has CDR1 LGHDT and CDR2 YNNKEL (reference sequence). The DNA for the CDR3 is TGTGCCAGCAGCCAAGGTCCCAACAGGGTAGATACGCAGTATTTT. Encoded protein: CASSQGPNRVDTQYF.

This chain uses TRBV7-9 with TRBJ2-7, with 10 bases that match TRBD1. The junction had 1 base not matched to a gene; V was cut back by 2 bases and J by 0 bases. Germline CDR1 and CDR2: SEHNR and FQNEAQ (reference sequence). The CDR3 runs 15 residues. This CDR3 reads CASSLRTGGSYEQYF. CDR3 DNA sequence: TGTGCCAGCAGCTTAAGGACAGGGGGCTCCTACGAGCAGTACTTC.

The chain recombines TRBV2 with TRBJ1-5, with 10 nucleotides matching TRBD1. From germline, CDR1 is SNHLY and CDR2 FYNNEI. V gave up 6 bases and J gave up 4 bases; unmatched junction bases: 0. The length of the CDR3 is 13 residues. This chain's CDR3 is CASRDRGNQPQHF. The CDR3 DNA reads TGTGCCAGCAGGGACAGGGGGAATCAGCCCCAGCATTTT.

V gene TRBV11-2 combines with J gene TRBJ1-5; D gene unclear. This CDR3 contains 14 residues. CDR1 is SGHAT and CDR2 is FQNNGV in the germline V gene. Trimming shortened V by 2 bases and J by 1 base, and 6 bases separated the two germline ends. CDR3 nucleotides: TGTGCCAGCAGCTTACGGTCCAGCAATCAGCCCCAGCATTTT. Its protein is CASSLRSSNQPQHF. Full variable domain (rest looked up from reference TRBV11-2 and TRBJ1-5): EAGVAQSPRYKIIEKRQSVAFWCNPISGHATLYWYQQILGQGPKLLIQFQNNGVVDDSQLPKDRFSAERLKGVDSTLKIQPAKLEDSAVYLCASSLRSSNQPQHFGDGTRLSIL.

This sequence joins TRBV10-3 and TRBJ1-6; 9 nucleotides align to TRBD1. Germline trimming cut 6 bases from V and 7 bases from J; bases unmatched to any gene: 7. This CDR3 is 15 amino acids long. In germline, CDR1 is ENHRY, CDR2 SYGVKD. The CDR3, as DNA: TGTGCCATCAGAGGGGGACAGGGAGTAAATTCACCCCTCCACTTT. Translated, it gives CAIRGGQGVNSPLHF.

The CDR3 region has the DNA TGTGCCAGCAGCTTAGCTTCGTTGGCAGGGGCTAACTATGGCTACACCTTC. Encoded protein: CASSLASLAGANYGYTF. The chain joins TRBV7-8 to TRBJ1-2; maybe TRBD1 (6 bases). The V end was cut by 0 bases, the J end by 0 bases, with 14 bases between. Germline V gene sequence: CDR1 SGHVS, CDR2 FQNEAQ. The CDR3 contains 17 residues.

This chain links TRBV5-1 with TRBJ1-1; D remains ambiguous. The CDR3 consists of 11 residues. The V and J ends lost 3 bases and 3 bases respectively, with 3 bases between them. CDR1 and CDR2 (germline): SGHRS, YFSETQ. CDR3 in DNA: TGCGCCAGCAGCTACTACACTGAAGCTTTCTTT. Its translation: CASSYYTEAFF.

In its sample, this clone was seen a few times. The same CDR3 is also encoded by other DNA sequences in this sample. In DNA form, the CDR3 reads TGTGCCACCAGCAGAGATCCCGGAGATCAGCCCCAGCATTTT. This gives the protein CATSRDPGDQPQHF. The J gene is TRBJ1-5, the V gene TRBV15; no clear D gene. The CDR3 has 14 amino acids. Trimming left V 0 bases short and J 5 bases short, with 8 bases between. Germline loops: CDR1 LNHNV, CDR2 YYDKDF (reference sequence).

The V call is TRBV5-5, the J call TRBJ1-2; 8 bases fit TRBD1. The CDR3 sequence is 14 residues long. Trimming cost V 3 bases and J 8 bases; bases outside gene matches: 9. CDR1 is SGHKS, CDR2 YYEKEE, per germline (reference sequence). The CDR3 bases are TGTGCCAGCAGCTGGGGCAGGGGGCAGAGAGGCTACACCTTC. Its translation is CASSWGRGQRGYTF.

To note about this clone: Other DNA sequences within the sample encode an identical CDR3. Here the CDR3 reads CASSPTGSSGNTIYF. CDR3 coding DNA: TGTGCCAGCAGTCCAACTGGGAGCTCTGGAAACACCATATATTTT. V is TRBV6-5 and J is TRBJ1-3; no firm D call. V dropped 5 bases and J dropped 0 bases, with 11 bases sitting between them. The CDR3 has 15 residues. Germline loops: CDR1 MNHEY, CDR2 SVGAGI.

The rearrangement links TRBV9 to TRBJ1-5, with D possibly matching TRBD1 (6 bases). Germline V gene lookup returns CDR1 SGDLS and CDR2 YYNGEE. The CDR3 has 14 residues. Trimming took off 3 bases at V and 5 bases at J, with 12 bases between the two ends. CDR3 residues: CASSGGQGYQPQHF. CDR3 sequence (DNA): TGTGCCAGCAGCGGGGGGCAGGGGTATCAGCCCCAGCATTTT.

This rearrangement joins TRBV7-2 to TRBJ1-1; 9 nucleotides line up with TRBD1. This CDR3 contains 14 residues. Germline CDR1 is SGHTA and CDR2 is FQGNSA. Trimming at V came to 4 bases and at J to 6 bases, leaving 6 bases not matched to a gene. The CDR3 nucleotides read TGTGCCAGCAGCTACAGGGGGCCTATGGCTGAAGCTTTCTTT. Amino acid sequence: CASSYRGPMAEAFF.